This paragraph reports one T cell receptor (beta chain). The antigen is undetermined. This sample was included in a study of early T cells in non-severe SARS-CoV-2 infection. Turning to the study itself: The chains were unpaired, and the sequenced material was bulk RNA from unsorted whole blood. Overall study findings and caveats: VDJdb-based annotation leaned toward anti-spike CD8 responses and missed private and CD4 specificities.

As part of library construction, unique molecular identifiers were attached to individual cDNA molecules. MiXCR, run by TCRdb on the 5' RACE reads, gives a single entry per CDR3 protein. The repertoire includes approximately 42,000 distinct CDR3 sequences, approximately 7.1% of them detected once, and approximately 5% sits in the top ten. The sequence was obtained from an adult who was a healthcare worker with PCR-confirmed SARS-CoV-2 infection or an uninfected control (not recorded which). The sequenced sample consisted of whole blood.

CDR3: CASSNHRNTGELFF. In DNA form, the CDR3 reads TGTGCCAGCAGCAATCACAGGAACACCGGGGAGCTGTTTTTT. The chain joins TRBV3-1 to TRBJ2-2; D is undetermined. Germline lookup yields CDR1 LGHDT and CDR2 YNNKEL (reference sequence). The V gene lost 5 bases and the J gene lost 1 base, with 8 bases spanning the gap. This CDR3 comprises 14 residues.